These 9 T cell receptor beta chains originate from one sample sequenced in a study of long-term antiretroviral therapy in people with HIV. At the survey level, the v3.0 immunoSEQ assay was run. Generated by immunoSEQ multiplex PCR, the TCRdb table keeps only in-frame clones and is missing some. The table records around 31,000 clones, around 85% of them present only once. This material consisted of unsorted PBMCs, taken 0.8 years before starting antiretroviral therapy. These receptors originate from a man between 18 and 29 years old with HIV.

The V gene is TRBV7-2, the J gene TRBJ2-7; weak D call: TRBD1 (5 bases). Trimming cost V 3 bases and J 3 bases, with 12 bases left between them. Germline lookup yields CDR1 SGHTA and CDR2 FQGNSA. The CDR3 has 14 amino acids. Written as DNA, the CDR3 is TGTGCCAGCAGCTTGGGGCAGGTCAACTACGAGCAGTACTTC. It specifies CASSLGQVNYEQYF.

For this clone: The junction departs from germline at one end; a sequencing error may be responsible. The CDR3 here is CASSKKSHQRSGNTIYF. The CDR3 DNA is TGTGCTAGCAGCAAGAAATCACACCAGAGATCGGGAAACACCATATATTTT. The rearrangement joins TRBV7-7 to TRBJ1-3, with D uncertain. Per the germline V gene, CDR1 is SSHAT and CDR2 is FNYEAQ (reference sequence). This CDR3 is 17 amino acids long.

The CDR3 spells CASTGGSPYNSPLHF. CDR3 DNA: TGTGCCAGCACAGGGGGATCCCCCTATAATTCACCCCTCCACTTT. The chain employs TRBV6-5 and TRBJ1-6; 7 nucleotides agree with TRBD1. After removal of 7 bases from V and 2 bases from J, the junction contained 5 bases not matched to a gene. The CDR3 has 15 amino acids. Germline CDR1 and CDR2: MNHEY and SVGAGI.

This sequence joins TRBV15 and TRBJ1-2; possibly TRBD1 for D (5 bases). The V gene's germline CDR1 is LNHNV and CDR2 YYDKDF (reference sequence). The CDR3 contains 13 residues. Trimming removed 0 bases at V and 6 bases at J, with 8 bases between. The DNA for the CDR3 is TGTGCCACCAGCAGAGATCGGGGGAATGGCTACACCTTC. This translates into CATSRDRGNGYTF.

This chain uses TRBV13 with TRBJ2-1, with 10 bases that match TRBD2. The germline V gene encodes CDR1 PRHDT and CDR2 FYEKMQ (reference sequence). Trimming removed 3 bases from V and 9 bases from J; junction bases left unmatched: 20. The CDR3 has 19 amino acids. Written as DNA, the CDR3 is TGTGCCAGCAGCTTTAGAGCGGGGGGGGCAGGTAAAGCGTTGGGTGAGCAGTTCTTC. Amino acids: CASSFRAGGAGKALGEQFF.

This clone was observed a single time. V and J are TRBV7-2 and TRBJ2-7, with D uncertain. CDR1 SGHTA and CDR2 FQGNSA come from the germline V gene. This CDR3 has 14 amino acids. Trimming took 4 bases from V and 1 from J, leaving 11 bases between them. The CDR3 here is CASSSTSLSYEQYF. CDR3 in DNA: TGTGCCAGCAGCTCCACTTCTTTGTCCTACGAGCAGTACTTC.

The table lists this clone with a count of one. The chain joins TRBV5-4 to TRBJ2-7, with 14 bases that match TRBD2. Germline V gene lookup returns CDR1 SGHNT and CDR2 YYREEE (reference sequence). V dropped 5 bases and J dropped 6; count of bases not matched to a gene: 13. The length of the CDR3 is 17 residues. The CDR3 is CASRSGLAGGPSGEQYF. CDR3 in DNA: TGTGCCAGCAGGTCCGGACTAGCGGGAGGCCCCTCCGGCGAGCAGTACTTC.

This chain connects TRBV2 to TRBJ2-7; D may be TRBD1 or TRBD2 (5 bases each). Germline assignment: CDR1 SNHLY and CDR2 FYNNEI. The ends were cut back, 7 bases at V and 5 bases at J, with 21 bases in the middle. CDR3 length: 15 amino acids. The CDR3 sequence is CASKEGARAWHEQYF. DNA of the CDR3: TGTGCCAGCAAAGAAGGGGCGAGGGCCTGGCACGAGCAGTACTTC.

The chain combines TRBV4-3 with TRBJ2-7; TRBD2 matches 8 bases. Germline trimming cut 1 base from V and 4 bases from J; bases unmatched to any gene: 6. This CDR3 spans 15 amino acids. Per the germline V gene, CDR1 is LGHNA and CDR2 is YSLEER. Here the CDR3 DNA reads TGCGCCAGCAGCCAAGGACTAGCGCGGTCATACGAGCAGTACTTC. Translation: CASSQGLARSYEQYF.